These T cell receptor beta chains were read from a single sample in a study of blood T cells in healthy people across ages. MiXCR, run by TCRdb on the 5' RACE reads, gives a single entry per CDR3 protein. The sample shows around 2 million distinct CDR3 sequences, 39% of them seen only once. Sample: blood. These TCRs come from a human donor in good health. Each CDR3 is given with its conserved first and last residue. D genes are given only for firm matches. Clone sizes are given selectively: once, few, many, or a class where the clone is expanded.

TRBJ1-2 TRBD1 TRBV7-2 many CASSFGQGAYGYTF TGTGCCAGCAGCTTTGGACAGGGGGCCTATGGCTACACCTTC
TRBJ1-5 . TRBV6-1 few CASSDLGGGYSNQPQHF TGTGCCAGCAGTGACTTAGGCGGGGGTTATAGCAATCAGCCCCAGCATTTT
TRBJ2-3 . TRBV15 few CATSRDRVTQYF TGTGCCACCAGCAGAGATCGGGTTACGCAGTATTTT
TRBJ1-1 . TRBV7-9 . CASSLGSFEAFF TGTGCCAGCAGCTTGGGCTCCTTTGAAGCTTTCTTT
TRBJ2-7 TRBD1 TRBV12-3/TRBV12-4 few CASSLAGTGDNYEQYF TGTGCCAGCAGTTTAGCGGGGACAGGTGATAACTACGAGCAGTACTTC
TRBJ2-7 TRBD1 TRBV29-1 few CSVDAGGAFGYEQYF TGCAGCGTTGATGCAGGGGGCGCATTTGGTTACGAGCAGTACTTC
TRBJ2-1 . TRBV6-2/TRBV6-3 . CASSPFLEQFF TGTGCCAGCAGCCCATTTCTAGAGCAGTTCTTC
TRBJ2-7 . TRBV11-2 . CASSLDLRNNPYF TGTGCCAGCAGCTTAGATCTCAGGAACAACCCGTACTTC
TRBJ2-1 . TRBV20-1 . CSAGGGNLYNEQFF TGCAGTGCAGGGGGCGGGAATCTTTACAATGAGCAGTTCTTC
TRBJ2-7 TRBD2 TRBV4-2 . CASSRDLSGGSEQYF TGTGCCAGCAGCCGCGACCTTAGCGGGGGCTCCGAGCAGTACTTC
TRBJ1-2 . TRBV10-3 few CAISGGSGYTF TGTGCCATCAGTGGGGGTAGCGGCTACACCTTC
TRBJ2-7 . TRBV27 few CASRPDEQYF TGTGCCAGCAGACCCGACGAGCAGTACTTC
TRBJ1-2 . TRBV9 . CASSVGGTFYGYTF TGTGCCAGCAGCGTAGGAGGGACTTTCTATGGCTACACCTTC
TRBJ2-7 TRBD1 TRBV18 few CASSPIRGRDEQYF TGTGCCAGCTCACCAATCAGGGGGCGCGACGAGCAGTACTTC
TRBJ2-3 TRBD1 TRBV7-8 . CASSLMDRALYTDTQYF TGTGCCAGCAGCTTAATGGACAGGGCTCTTTACACAGATACGCAGTATTTT
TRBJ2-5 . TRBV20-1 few CSAFLKETQYF TGCAGTGCTTTTTTGAAGGAGACCCAGTACTTC
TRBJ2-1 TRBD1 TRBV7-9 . CASSFERDRDKGRQFF TGTGCCAGCAGCTTTGAACGGGACAGGGACAAGGGGAGGCAGTTCTTC
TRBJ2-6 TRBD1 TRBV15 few CATQGGQGTSGANVLTF TGTGCCACTCAGGGAGGACAGGGTACCTCTGGGGCCAACGTCCTGACTTTC
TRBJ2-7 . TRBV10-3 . CAISGSYSYEQYF TGTGCCATCAGTGGTAGCTACTCCTACGAGCAGTACTTC
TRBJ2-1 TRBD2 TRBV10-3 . CAIQRSAGEQFF TGTGCCATCCAGCGATCAGCGGGGGAGCAGTTCTTC
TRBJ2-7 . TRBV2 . CASSEINSVGEQYF TGTGCCAGCAGTGAAATCAACAGCGTGGGGGAGCAGTACTTC
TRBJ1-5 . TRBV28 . CASSPGDDSNQPQHF TGTGCCAGCAGTCCGGGTGACGACAGCAATCAGCCCCAGCATTTT
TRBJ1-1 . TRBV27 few CASSLFPGGNRNTEAFF TGTGCCAGCAGTTTATTCCCGGGGGGAAATCGAAACACTGAAGCTTTCTTT
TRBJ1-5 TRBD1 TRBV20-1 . CSARRATGEYQPQHF TGCAGTGCTCGGAGGGCGACAGGGGAGTATCAGCCCCAGCATTTT
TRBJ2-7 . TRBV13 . CASSYLQGSNGYEQYF TGTGCCAGCAGCTATTTACAGGGTAGTAACGGCTACGAGCAGTACTTC
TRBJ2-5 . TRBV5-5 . CASRPLGWDKEETQYF TGTGCCAGCAGGCCCCTGGGGTGGGACAAAGAAGAGACCCAGTACTTC
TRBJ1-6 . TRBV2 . CASSETGGNNSPLHF TGTGCCAGCAGTGAAACAGGTGGAAATAATTCACCCCTCCACTTT
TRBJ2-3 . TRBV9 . CASSVAPGSTDTQYF TGTGCCAGCAGCGTAGCTCCGGGTAGCACAGATACGCAGTATTTT
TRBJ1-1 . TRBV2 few CASSWGESEAFF TGTGCCAGCAGCTGGGGGGAGTCTGAAGCTTTCTTT
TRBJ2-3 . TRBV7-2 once CASSSSGLVQYF TGTGCCAGCAGCTCCTCGGGACTGGTGCAGTATTTT
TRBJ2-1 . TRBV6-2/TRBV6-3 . CAIKPGSNFERFF TGTGCCATCAAGCCAGGGTCGAACTTTGAGCGGTTCTTC
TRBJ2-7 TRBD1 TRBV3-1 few CASSLGDRADEQYF TGTGCCAGCAGCCTAGGGGACAGGGCGGACGAGCAGTACTTC
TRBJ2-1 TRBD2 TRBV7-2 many CASSLGLAGPYNEQFF TGTGCCAGCAGCTTGGGACTAGCGGGGCCCTACAATGAGCAGTTCTTC
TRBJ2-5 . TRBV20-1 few CSASDGPNQETQYF TGCAGTGCCTCGGACGGCCCCAACCAAGAGACCCAGTACTTC
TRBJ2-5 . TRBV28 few CASSLNGPEDSETQYF TGTGCCAGCAGTTTAAATGGCCCAGAAGACTCGGAGACCCAGTACTTC
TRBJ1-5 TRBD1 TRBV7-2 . CASSFGQGLQPQHF TGTGCCAGCAGCTTCGGACAGGGTCTTCAGCCCCAGCATTTT
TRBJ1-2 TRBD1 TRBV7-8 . CASSSETGWIPRGYTF TGTGCCAGCAGCAGCGAGACAGGGTGGATCCCCCGTGGCTACACCTTC